The 15 T cell receptor beta chains given below trace back to one sample, sequenced in a study of T cell responses to AZD1222 COVID-19 vaccine (dated by TCRdb to about 2021). The library was produced with the immunoSEQ multiplex PCR assay. In its TCRdb copy, this immuneACCESS table keeps in-frame sequences only and misses some clones. Where compared with another copy, unresolved V genes explain less than half of these, and the others have no known cause. This sample comprises some 150,000 clones, approximately 85% of them detected only once. More than 7.5% of the sample is held by the ten biggest clonotypes. What the time point label conveys for this sample: about 28 days (+/-7) after the second vaccine dose. In light of the paper, this sample's treatment or condition label describes: meningococcal conjugate vaccine given as trial control. Sequencing was performed on peripheral blood, taken 28 days after the second dose of the MenACWY control vaccine. These receptors were collected from an adult who received the MenACWY meningococcal vaccine as a control.

V and J are TRBV9 and TRBJ2-1, with 12 bases that match TRBD2. The CDR3 covers 15 residues. The germline CDR1 and CDR2 sequences are SGDLS and YYNGEE. The V and J ends lost 0 bases and 9 bases, in that order; junction bases with no gene match: 4. The CDR3 sequence is CASSVGLAGEGEQFF. The CDR3 DNA reads TGTGCCAGCAGCGTAGGACTAGCGGGAGAAGGTGAGCAGTTCTTC.

This clone was detected once. The rearrangement uses TRBV18 and TRBJ1-2; D remains unclear. CDR3 length: 15 residues. Trimming shortened V by 3 bases and J by 0 bases, and 11 bases separated the two germline ends. Germline values: CDR1 KGHSH, CDR2 LQKENI. The CDR3 DNA follows: TGTGCCAGCTCACCCATCGTGCCCCCTAACTATGGCTACACCTTC. Translating it yields CASSPIVPPNYGYTF.

V gene TRBV18 combines with J gene TRBJ2-3, with a possible D match to TRBD2 (6 bases). The CDR3 totals 14 residues. V was shortened by 3 bases and J by 6 bases, with 13 bases between the two germline ends. Germline lookup yields CDR1 KGHSH and CDR2 LQKENI. CDR3 DNA: TGTGCCAGCTCACCCAGGAGGGAGGTCGATACGCAGTATTTT. It encodes CASSPRREVDTQYF.

V gene TRBV28 combines with J gene TRBJ2-3, with 8 bases lining up with TRBD1. The CDR3 covers 16 residues. V shed 4 bases and J 2 bases; nucleotides not matched to a gene: 8. Germline V lookup: CDR1 MDHEN, CDR2 SYDVKM. CDR3 DNA sequence: TGTGCCAGCAGTTCCCACAGGGGGATGAACACAGATACGCAGTATTTT. Translating gives CASSSHRGMNTDTQYF.

V and J are TRBV3-1 (or the pseudogene TRBV3-2) and TRBJ2-7; 7 bases line up with TRBD2. In germline, CDR1 is LGHDT, CDR2 YNNKEL (reference sequence). The CDR3 contains 15 residues. V was clipped by 2 bases and J by 0 bases; unmatched bases: 4. The chain's CDR3 is CASSQSGVSSYEQYF. In DNA form, the CDR3 reads TGTGCCAGCAGCCAAAGCGGGGTTAGCTCCTACGAGCAGTACTTC.

The gene calls are TRBV2 and TRBJ2-7, with D possibly being TRBD2 (6 bases). CDR1 is SNHLY and CDR2 is FYNNEI in the germline V gene. CDR3 length: 13 amino acids. V was trimmed by 7 bases and J by 4 bases, leaving 14 bases between them. The CDR3 region has the DNA TGTGCCAGCAACGAGCGGGCCCGGTACGAGCAGTACTTC. Its protein product is CASNERARYEQYF. Using reference TRBV2 and TRBJ2-7 for the parts outside the CDR3, the full variable domain is EPEVTQTPSHQVTQMGQEVILRCVPISNHLYFYWYRQILGQKVEFLVSFYNNEISEKSEIFDDQFSVERPDGSNFTLKIRSTKLEDSAMYFCASNERARYEQYFGPGTRLTVT.

The rearrangement uses TRBV5-1 and TRBJ2-1; D may be TRBD2 (5 bases). Germline V gene sequence: CDR1 SGHRS, CDR2 YFSETQ. The CDR3 length is 17 residues. V lost 0 bases, J lost 1 base, and 14 bases lay in between. The DNA of the CDR3 is TGCGCCAGCAGCTTGGCCACCGGACGGGATTCCTACAATGAGCAGTTCTTC. This gives the protein CASSLATGRDSYNEQFF.

This clone has only a few counts. This chain connects TRBV5-4 to TRBJ1-6, with 8 positions matching TRBD1. V lost 4 bases to trimming and J lost 10 bases; unmatched junction nucleotides: 10. The CDR3 runs 15 residues. The germline gives CDR1 SGHNT, CDR2 YYREEE (reference sequence). Here the CDR3 reads CASSRAGTGVSPLHF. CDR3 in DNA: TGTGCCAGCAGCAGAGCCGGGACAGGAGTGTCACCCCTCCACTTT.

This chain uses TRBV7-2 with TRBJ2-7, with D tentatively TRBD2 (5 bases). Between the trimmed V and J ends, which lost 3 bases and 6 bases, there was a span of 12 bases. From germline, CDR1 is SGHTA and CDR2 FQGNSA. CDR3 length: 13 residues. The CDR3 protein is CASSFATRSEQYF. The CDR3 bases are TGTGCCAGCAGCTTTGCCACTAGGAGCGAGCAGTACTTC.

The V gene is TRBV6-5, the J gene TRBJ1-5; 9 positions agree with TRBD1. This CDR3 has 15 amino acids. Germline V gene lookup returns CDR1 MNHEY and CDR2 SVGAGI. V trimming: 6 bases; J trimming: 1 base; junction bases outside the gene matches: 4. This CDR3 reads CASRNGQGSNQPQHF. The CDR3 DNA reads TGTGCCAGCAGGAACGGACAGGGGAGCAATCAGCCCCAGCATTTT.

For this clone: The same CDR3 can be traced to other DNA sequences in this sample. The rearrangement links TRBV20-1 to TRBJ2-7, with TRBD1 as a possible D gene (6 bases). The CDR3 spans 11 residues. Germline V gene lookup returns CDR1 DFQATT and CDR2 SNEGSKA (reference sequence). Trimming pared 3 bases from V and 4 bases from J, leaving 7 bases between. In nucleotides, the CDR3 is TGCAGTGCTAGTCAGGGGTACGAGCAGTACGTC. Translation gives CSASQGYEQYV.

This chain links TRBV19 with TRBJ2-7; 8 nucleotides align to TRBD1. The CDR3 consists of 15 residues. Per germline, CDR1 LNHDA and CDR2 SQIVND (reference sequence). V was pared by 6 bases and J by 6 bases, with 13 bases of the junction left unmatched. The CDR3 nucleotides are TGTGCCAGTAGCCTGAATTCGGGGACAGGTACCGAGCAGTACTTC. It is translated as CASSLNSGTGTEQYF.

The CDR3 sequence: CASSLVGSGGAIAYNEQFF. CDR3 sequence (DNA): TGCGCCAGCAGCTTGGTGGGTAGCGGGGGGGCGATCGCCTACAATGAGCAGTTCTTC. This sequence joins TRBV5-1 and TRBJ2-1; 11 bases align to TRBD2. V trimming: 0 bases; J trimming: 2 bases; junction bases outside the gene matches: 10. The CDR3 consists of 19 residues. CDR1 is SGHRS, CDR2 YFSETQ, per germline. Together with reference TRBV5-1 and TRBJ2-1, the CDR3 gives the full variable domain: KAGVTQTPRYLIKTRGQQVTLSCSPISGHRSVSWYQQTPGQGLQFLFEYFSETQRNKGNFPGRFSGRQFSNSRSEMNVSTLELGDSALYLCASSLVGSGGAIAYNEQFFGPGTRLTVL.

J is TRBJ1-2 and V is TRBV30; no clear D gene. Germline V gene sequence: CDR1 GTSNPN, CDR2 SVGIG (reference sequence). The V and J ends lost 4 bases and 8 bases respectively, with 14 bases between them. The length of the CDR3 is 12 residues. CDR3 sequence reads: CAWTGTLNGYTF. CDR3 sequence (DNA): TGTGCCTGGACCGGAACACTTAACGGCTACACCTTC. Drawing the rest from reference TRBV30 and TRBJ1-2, the complete variable domain is SQTIHQWPATLVQPVGSPLSLECTVEGTSNPNLYWYRQAAGRGLQLLFYSVGIGQISSEVPQNLSASRPQDRQFILSSKKLLLSDSGFYLCAWTGTLNGYTFGSGTRLTVV.

The chain carries TRBV20-1 and TRBJ2-1; no reliable D call. V lost 3 bases, J lost 8 bases, and 11 bases lay in between. The length of the CDR3 is 12 residues. CDR1 and CDR2 (germline): DFQATT, SNEGSKA (reference sequence). The CDR3 DNA is TGCAGTGCTAGTCTCAACTCGGATGAGCAGTTCTTC. Translated, it gives CSASLNSDEQFF.